The 16 T cell receptor beta chains given below trace back to one sample, sequenced in a study of cytotoxic CD8 clonotypes in ibrutinib-treated CLL. Assay used: immunoSEQ multiplex PCR; TCRdb lists only in-frame clones, some missing. The sample contains about 140,000 clones, about 84% of which appear only once. The material was PBMCs, obtained after 36 months of ibrutinib treatment. These receptors were taken from a human donor with chronic lymphocytic leukemia.

J is TRBJ2-7 and V is TRBV7-6; TRBD1 matches at 7 bases. After removal of 5 bases from V and 1 base from J, the junction contained 8 bases not matched to a gene. Germline assignment: CDR1 SGHVS and CDR2 FNYEAQ. This CDR3 is built from 15 residues. The CDR3: CASSPRNRGSYEQYF. The CDR3 bases are TGTGCCAGCAGCCCCCGGAACAGGGGATCCTACGAGCAGTACTTC.

The V and J genes are TRBV27 and TRBJ2-7; tentatively, D is TRBD1 (5 bases). Trimming took off 0 bases at V and 0 bases at J, with 12 bases between the two ends. The CDR3 spans 16 residues. CDR1 is MNHEY, CDR2 SMNVEV, per germline (reference sequence). The CDR3 DNA sequence: TGTGCCAGCAGTTTATCAAGCAGGGCTTACTCCTACGAGCAGTACTTC. Amino acids: CASSLSSRAYSYEQYF.

The chain uses TRBV4-1 and TRBJ2-5; TRBD1 agrees at 9 bases. Germline lookup yields CDR1 MGHRA and CDR2 YSYEKL. V lost 1 base to trimming and J lost 2 bases; unmatched junction nucleotides: 2. This CDR3 has 15 amino acids. The CDR3: CASSQVGTGQETQYF. The DNA for the CDR3 is TGCGCCAGCAGCCAAGTTGGGACAGGGCAAGAGACCCAGTACTTC.

The chain uses TRBV5-1 and TRBJ2-7, with 8 nucleotides matching TRBD1. The germline V gene has CDR1 SGHRS and CDR2 YFSETQ. V lost 7 bases to trimming and J lost 7 bases; unmatched junction nucleotides: 16. CDR3 size: 15 residues. Here the CDR3 DNA reads TGCGCCAGCCATGAACCCGGGACAGGAGGAAGGGAGCAGTACTTC. Amino acid sequence: CASHEPGTGGREQYF.

This clone came up once. This rearrangement joins TRBV18 to TRBJ1-5; 7 bases align to TRBD1. V was pared by 6 bases and J by 4 bases, with 15 bases of the junction left unmatched. Per the germline V gene, CDR1 is KGHSH and CDR2 is LQKENI. This CDR3 is 17 amino acids long. The CDR3 is CASSLLIGTVQNQPQHF. CDR3 DNA sequence: TGTGCCAGCTCTCTCCTCATTGGGACAGTACAAAATCAGCCCCAGCATTTT.

This clone was seen more than once but under ten times. The rearrangement joins TRBV19 to TRBJ1-1, with a tentative D call TRBD1 (5 bases). The germline V gene encodes CDR1 LNHDA and CDR2 SQIVND (reference sequence). V dropped 7 bases and J dropped 6 bases, with 9 bases sitting between them. The CDR3 loop spans 11 amino acids. In DNA, the CDR3 is TGTGCCAGTACGGGGGTCGCTGAAGCTTTCTTT. Translating it yields CASTGVAEAFF.

This clone was counted a single time. The genes are TRBV27 and TRBJ2-3; 7 nucleotides agree with TRBD2. The CDR3 is 15 amino acids. CDR1 is MNHEY, CDR2 SMNVEV, per germline (reference sequence). J gave up 2 bases and V 4 bases, and 6 bases lay outside the gene matches. The CDR3: CASSSERGFTDTQYF. CDR3 in DNA: TGTGCCAGCAGTTCGGAGCGGGGATTCACAGATACGCAGTATTTT.

V gene TRBV27 combines with J gene TRBJ2-1, with no clear D. V dropped 6 bases and J dropped 2 bases, with 8 bases sitting between them. From germline, CDR1 is MNHEY and CDR2 SMNVEV (reference sequence). The CDR3 is made up of 13 amino acids. Here the CDR3 reads CASRGRTYNEQFF. The CDR3, as DNA: TGTGCCAGCAGAGGGCGGACCTACAATGAGCAGTTCTTC.

This clone came up once. The CDR3 DNA follows: TGCGCCAGCAGCTTGGTATCCCTCCCCTCATACGAGCAGTACTTC. This encodes CASSLVSLPSYEQYF. The chain recombines TRBV5-1 with TRBJ2-7; D ambiguous. The germline V gene encodes CDR1 SGHRS and CDR2 YFSETQ. CDR3 length equals 15 residues. Trimming removed 0 bases at V and 4 bases at J, with 14 bases between.

DNA of the CDR3: TGTGCCAGCAGTGAAGCGATAAACACTGAAGCTTTCTTT. The encoded protein is CASSEAINTEAFF. The V and J genes are TRBV2 and TRBJ1-1; D is uncertain. V lost 0 bases and J 2 bases, leaving 4 bases between the germline ends. The germline V gene has CDR1 SNHLY and CDR2 FYNNEI. The CDR3 has 13 residues. The whole variable domain, filled in from reference TRBV2 and TRBJ1-1, reads EPEVTQTPSHQVTQMGQEVILRCVPISNHLYFYWYRQILGQKVEFLVSFYNNEISEKSEIFDDQFSVERPDGSNFTLKIRSTKLEDSAMYFCASSEAINTEAFFGQGTRLTVV.

V usage is TRBV18 and J usage is TRBJ2-7; D is perhaps TRBD2 (6 bases). CDR1 is KGHSH and CDR2 is LQKENI in the germline V gene. The length of the CDR3 is 13 residues. Trimming stripped 3 bases from V and 4 bases from J, with 10 bases between. CDR3 nucleotide sequence: TGTGCCAGCTCACCTGGGACTGCGTACGAGCAGTACTTC. Encoded protein: CASSPGTAYEQYF.

The chain carries TRBV4-1 and TRBJ2-6; unclear D gene. CDR1 and CDR2 from the germline V gene are MGHRA and YSYEKL. V lost 0 bases, J lost 0 bases, and 21 bases lay in between. The CDR3 has 21 residues. The CDR3 is CASSQDSGNQWSYSGANVLTF. In DNA form, the CDR3 reads TGCGCCAGCAGCCAAGATTCCGGAAATCAGTGGAGTTACTCTGGGGCCAACGTCCTGACTTTC.

This rearrangement joins TRBV5-1 to TRBJ1-6; a possible D gene is TRBD1 (5 bases). The CDR3 is 16 residues long. V lost 2 bases and J 2 bases, leaving 11 bases between the germline ends. In germline, CDR1 is SGHRS, CDR2 YFSETQ. CDR3 in DNA: TGCGCCAGCAGCTTAGGACATACAGCCTATAATTCACCCCTCCACTTT. It specifies CASSLGHTAYNSPLHF.

V gene TRBV11-3 combines with J gene TRBJ2-3; 7 bases agree with TRBD1. The trim removed 4 bases at V and 1 base at J, leaving 8 bases unmatched. The V gene's germline CDR1 is SGHNT and CDR2 YENEEA. The CDR3 spans 16 residues. CDR3 protein: CASSSNRGFGTDTQYF. The CDR3 coding sequence is TGTGCCAGCAGCTCAAACAGGGGTTTTGGCACAGATACGCAGTATTTT. The whole variable domain, remainder taken from reference TRBV11-3 and TRBJ2-3, is EAGVVQSPRYKIIEKKQPVAFWCNPISGHNTLYWYLQNLGQGPELLIRYENEEAVDDSQLPKDRFSAERLKGVDSTLKIQPAELGDSAVYLCASSSNRGFGTDTQYFGPGTRLTVL.

Regarding this clone: The junction and the germline gene differ at one end; a read error may be behind it. The chain combines TRBV28 with TRBJ1-6; D gene uncertain. The CDR3 spans 13 residues. Germline CDR1 is MDHEN and CDR2 is SYDVKM. The CDR3 loop reads CASSLMGNSPFHF. The CDR3 DNA reads TGTGCCAGCAGTTTAATGGGAAATTCACCCTTCCACTTT.

V gene TRBV6-1 combines with J gene TRBJ1-2, with 7 positions matching TRBD1. CDR1 MNHNS and CDR2 SASEGT come from the germline V gene. The CDR3 has 16 amino acids. With V trimmed by 4 bases and J by 3 bases, 11 bases remained unmatched. The CDR3 DNA sequence: TGTGCCAGCAGTGGACCGGGACAGACCTATTACTATGGCTACACCTTC. As protein: CASSGPGQTYYYGYTF.